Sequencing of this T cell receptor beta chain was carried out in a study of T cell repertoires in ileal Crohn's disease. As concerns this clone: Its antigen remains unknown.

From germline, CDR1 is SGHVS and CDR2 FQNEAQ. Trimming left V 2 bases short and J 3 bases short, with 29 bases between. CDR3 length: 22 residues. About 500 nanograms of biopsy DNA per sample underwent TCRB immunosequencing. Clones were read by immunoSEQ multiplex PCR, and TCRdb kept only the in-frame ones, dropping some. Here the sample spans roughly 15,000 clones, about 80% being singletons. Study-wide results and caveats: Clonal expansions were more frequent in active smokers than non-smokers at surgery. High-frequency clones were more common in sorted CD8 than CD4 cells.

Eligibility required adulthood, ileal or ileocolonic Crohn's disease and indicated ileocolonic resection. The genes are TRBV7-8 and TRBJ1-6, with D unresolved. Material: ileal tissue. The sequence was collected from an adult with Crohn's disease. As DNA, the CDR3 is TGTGCCAGCAGCTTATACCCCCTAGGAAGCCCCCCATTTTTTGGCTATAATTCACCCCTCCACTTT. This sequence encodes CASSLYPLGSPPFFGYNSPLHF.